These T cell receptor beta chains were read from a single sample in a study of neurological immune-mediated disorders. From the 5' RACE reads, TCRdb called clonotypes with MiXCR, one entry per CDR3 protein. Of around 26,000 distinct CDR3 sequences listed, 3.3% are singletons. The material sequenced was PBMCs. These TCRs come from a woman under 40 with multiple sclerosis. Each CDR3 is given with its conserved first and last residue.

CDR3 | J | V
CASSLYRTGHTEAFF | TRBJ1-1 | TRBV11-2
CASSHEGTQETQYF | TRBJ2-5 | TRBV5-1
CASSLAGVEDTQYF | TRBJ2-3 | TRBV6-5
CASRPWTAIYGYTF | TRBJ1-2 | TRBV28
CASSPDQAQVAGELFF | TRBJ2-2 | TRBV18
CASSLAWEGANTGELFF | TRBJ2-2 | TRBV7-8
CASSLGGVLAKNIQYF | TRBJ2-4 | TRBV7-2
CSARRTGLRETQYF | TRBJ2-5 | TRBV20-1
CASSLGQPQNF | TRBJ1-5 | TRBV12-3/TRBV12-4
CASSLDPGGVNEQFF | TRBJ2-1 | TRBV7-2
CASSSDSYEQYF | TRBJ2-7 | TRBV12-3/TRBV12-4
CASRSGNNSPLHF | TRBJ1-6 | TRBV5-1
CASSPSSYNEQFF | TRBJ2-1 | TRBV18
CASSWGGVGKYF | TRBJ2-4 | TRBV5-6
CASSLRGDEQYF | TRBJ2-7 | TRBV5-1
CASSYGTPAGELFF | TRBJ2-2 | TRBV12-3/TRBV12-4
CASSAGQHLDTQYF | TRBJ2-3 | TRBV5-1
CASSHRPGQASTDTQYF | TRBJ2-3 | TRBV6-5
CASSLDGYGNSPLNF | TRBJ1-6 | TRBV5-1
CASSRITGASIAGELFF | TRBJ2-2 | TRBV5-1
CSGTSGGPKTDTQYF | TRBJ2-3 | TRBV20-1
CAISQGANSNQPQHF | TRBJ1-5 | TRBV10-3
CASSSGQVLSSYEQYF | TRBJ2-7 | TRBV5-1
CASSLRQGPNTGELFF | TRBJ2-2 | TRBV7-8
CSARAYSNNEQFF | TRBJ2-1 | TRBV20-1
CASSGASGSLGELFF | TRBJ2-2 | TRBV10-2
CASSKQGWFEKLFF | TRBJ1-4 | TRBV25-1
CSARSGSGNEQYF | TRBJ2-7 | TRBV20-1
CASSLAGWGNTEAFF | TRBJ1-1 | TRBV7-9
CASSSRTGRKAFF | TRBJ1-1 | TRBV5-6
CSARRTGGDSPLHF | TRBJ1-6 | TRBV20-1
CASSYCVRIAKKIQYF | TRBJ2-4 | TRBV6-2/TRBV6-3
CASSRRTGGDTQYF | TRBJ2-3 | TRBV9
CASSLALENTEAFF | TRBJ1-1 | TRBV7-6
CASSLAPSGNTGELFF | TRBJ2-2 | TRBV5-6